The present TCR beta chain was sequenced within a study of shared clonotypes between healthy human individuals. In the study overall: The study enrolled a couple of women and three men aged 18 to 49. Points from the study as a whole: Clonotype sharing among donors likely depends on sequencing depth. Sampling included only blood; tissue repertoires likely differ.

Concerning this clone: Its antigen is as yet unknown.

The study enrolled healthy HIV-negative adults without recent acute infections or vaccinations as donors. Libraries were prepared by immunoSEQ multiplex PCR; TCRdb keeps only in-frame clonotypes and omits some of them. The repertoire includes 400,000 to 600,000 clones, 75% to 80% of them detected once, and about an eighth sits in the top ten. This sequence originates from a middle-aged woman in good health. Some clones in this sample may be carry-over from other donors' samples. Sequencing used PBMCs.

CDR3 sequence (DNA): TGTGCCAGCAGCCCCCCGGGGGGCTGGTCCTACAATGAGCAGTTCTTC. Translation gives CASSPPGGWSYNEQFF. The chain is built from TRBV28 and TRBJ2-1, with D possibly being TRBD2 (7 bases). This CDR3 is 16 amino acids long. Trimming took off 6 bases at V and 1 base at J, with 16 bases between the two ends. In germline, CDR1 is MDHEN, CDR2 SYDVKM.